Following are 21 T cell receptor beta chains from one sample sequenced in a study of blood T cell repertoires in COVID-19. Method: immunoSEQ multiplex PCR; TCRdb's copy keeps in-frame clones and lacks some. Altogether roughly 100,000 clones are present, 81% being singletons, with the ten largest covering approximately 38%. Material for sequencing was peripheral blood. Receptor source: an elderly man with acute or convalescent COVID-19.

The genes are TRBV5-1 and TRBJ2-1, with 13 nucleotides matching TRBD2. The germline V gene has CDR1 SGHRS and CDR2 YFSETQ. The CDR3 consists of 15 residues. V gave up 3 bases and J gave up 7 bases; unmatched junction bases: 4. CDR3 coding DNA: TGCGCCAGCAGCTCGGGACTAGCGGGGCTTAATGAGCAGTTCTTC. It translates to CASSSGLAGLNEQFF.

This clone has just a few counts. This specimen includes other DNA sequences encoding the same CDR3. The CDR3 loop is CASSTRQGGQPQHF. For the CDR3, the DNA is TGTGCCAGCAGTACTCGACAGGGGGGCCAGCCCCAGCATTTT. The chain carries TRBV27 and TRBJ1-5; 9 nucleotides line up with TRBD1. With V trimmed by 5 bases and J by 7 bases, 6 bases remained unmatched. The germline V gene encodes CDR1 MNHEY and CDR2 SMNVEV (reference sequence). The CDR3 has 14 amino acids.

The rearrangement uses TRBV7-2 and TRBJ2-7; no firm D call. This CDR3 spans 14 amino acids. With 1 base removed from V and 0 bases from J, the gap between germline ends came to 7 bases. The germline CDR1 and CDR2 sequences are SGHTA and FQGNSA. CDR3 sequence: CASSLERISYEQYF. Here the CDR3 DNA reads TGTGCCAGCAGCTTAGAGAGAATCTCCTACGAGCAGTACTTC.

The chain recombines TRBV7-2 with TRBJ1-1, with D maybe TRBD1 (6 bases). The CDR3 length is 13 residues. The V end was cut by 7 bases, the J end by 1 base, with 10 bases between. Germline loops: CDR1 SGHTA, CDR2 FQGNSA. The CDR3 loop reads CASTLQGNTEAFF. The CDR3 DNA follows: TGTGCCAGCACTTTACAGGGGAACACTGAAGCTTTCTTT.

The rearrangement joins TRBV28 to TRBJ1-2; 7 nucleotides align to TRBD1. The trim removed 5 bases at V and 2 bases at J, leaving 11 bases unmatched. This CDR3 spans 16 amino acids. Germline V gene lookup returns CDR1 MDHEN and CDR2 SYDVKM. DNA of the CDR3: TGTGCCAGCAGTCTCCCCTTGGGACAGCAAAACTATGGCTACACCTTC. This translates into CASSLPLGQQNYGYTF.

The chain recombines TRBV28 with TRBJ2-1; no definite D call. The CDR3 runs to 12 residues. Trimming left V 5 bases short and J 6 bases short, with 8 bases between. The germline V gene has CDR1 MDHEN and CDR2 SYDVKM. In DNA, the CDR3 is TGTGCCAGCAGTCTAACTGTCAATGAGCAGTTCTTC. Its translation: CASSLTVNEQFF.

The V and J genes are TRBV28 and TRBJ2-7; possible D gene TRBD2, 5 bases. Trimming left V 7 bases short and J 4 bases short, with 14 bases between. Germline values: CDR1 MDHEN, CDR2 SYDVKM. This CDR3 comprises 13 residues. CDR3 DNA sequence: TGTGCCAGCACCCCCCCCGGGATATACGAGCAGTACTTC. Its protein is CASTPPGIYEQYF.

V gene TRBV5-1 combines with J gene TRBJ2-6; a weak D match, TRBD1 (5 bases). The V and J ends lost 4 bases and 2 bases respectively, with 13 bases between them. The CDR3 contains 16 residues. Germline lookup yields CDR1 SGHRS and CDR2 YFSETQ. CDR3 DNA sequence: TGCGCCAGCAGCCCACCGGCGACAGCTGGGGCCAACGTCCTGACTTTC. Translated, it gives CASSPPATAGANVLTF.

This clone occurred many times. The rearrangement joins TRBV19 to TRBJ2-1; 10 nucleotides align to TRBD2. The CDR3 covers 15 residues. From germline, CDR1 is LNHDA and CDR2 SQIVND (reference sequence). Losses at the gene ends were 3 bases for V and 2 bases for J; bases not matched to a gene: 1. The CDR3 protein is CASSIGTSAYNEQFF. As DNA, the CDR3 is TGTGCCAGTAGTATCGGGACTAGCGCCTACAATGAGCAGTTCTTC.

CDR3: CAWRRLAGGIYEQYF. CDR3 DNA sequence: TGTGCCTGGAGGCGACTAGCGGGAGGTATCTACGAGCAGTACTTC. The rearrangement links TRBV30 to TRBJ2-7, with 13 bases that match TRBD2. CDR1 and CDR2 from the germline V gene are GTSNPN and SVGIG (reference sequence). This CDR3 region has 15 residues. V was clipped by 3 bases and J by 3 bases; unmatched bases: 5.

CDR3 residues: CASSEASGSRYEQYF. CDR3 in DNA: TGCGCCAGCAGTGAGGCTAGCGGGAGTAGATACGAGCAGTACTTC. The chain is built from TRBV10-1 and TRBJ2-7, with 10 bases that match TRBD2. V shed 2 bases and J 4 bases; nucleotides not matched to a gene: 5. The CDR3 runs to 15 residues. The germline V gene has CDR1 WNHNN and CDR2 SYGVQD (reference sequence).

This chain uses TRBV6-2 or TRBV6-3 with TRBJ1-1; D remains unclear. Germline CDR1 reads MNHEY; CDR2 reads SVGEGT. Trimming took 2 bases from V and 12 from J, leaving 16 bases between them. This CDR3 comprises 13 residues. The CDR3 coding sequence is TGTGCCAGCAGTTACAATTCCCCTCTGTGGCCTTTCTTT. Translated: CASSYNSPLWPFF.

V is TRBV5-5 and J is TRBJ2-7; 8 positions agree with TRBD2. The germline V gene has CDR1 SGHKS and CDR2 YYEKEE (reference sequence). V lost 5 bases to trimming and J lost 0 bases; unmatched junction nucleotides: 7. The CDR3 is 15 amino acids. The CDR3 DNA follows: TGTGCCAGCAGGGGTAGTCTAGCGGGCTCCTACGAGCAGTACTTC. Protein product: CASRGSLAGSYEQYF.

The CDR3 DNA sequence: TGTGCCAGCCGGAAGGCGACGGCTAGCGGCTACGAGCAGTACTTC. Translated, it gives CASRKATASGYEQYF. The rearrangement uses TRBV7-8 and TRBJ2-7, with 7 positions matching TRBD2. This CDR3 spans 15 amino acids. CDR1 is SGHVS, CDR2 FQNEAQ, per germline. V lost 8 bases, J lost 3 bases, and 13 bases stayed unmatched.

The V gene is TRBV5-1, the J gene TRBJ1-1, with unresolved D. The CDR3 has 14 residues. CDR1 SGHRS and CDR2 YFSETQ come from the germline V gene. V lost 0 bases and J lost 1, with 7 bases in between. CDR3 sequence reads: CASSLGGGNTEAFF. In nucleotides, the CDR3 is TGCGCCAGCAGCTTGGGAGGAGGGAACACTGAAGCTTTCTTT.

The V and J genes are TRBV5-1 and TRBJ2-1, with a tentative D call TRBD1 (5 bases). Germline-derived CDR1 and CDR2 are SGHRS and YFSETQ. This CDR3 region has 16 residues. Trimming pared 4 bases from V and 10 bases from J, leaving 24 bases between. CDR3 amino acids: CASSVVEGARISEQFF. CDR3 bases: TGCGCCAGCAGCGTGGTTGAAGGGGCGAGAATCAGCGAGCAGTTCTTC. The variable domain in full, with the rest retrieved from reference TRBV5-1 and TRBJ2-1, is KAGVTQTPRYLIKTRGQQVTLSCSPISGHRSVSWYQQTPGQGLQFLFEYFSETQRNKGNFPGRFSGRQFSNSRSEMNVSTLELGDSALYLCASSVVEGARISEQFFGPGTRLTVL.

The rearrangement links TRBV29-1 to TRBJ2-2, with TRBD1 matching 9 bases. V gave up 6 bases and J gave up 6 bases; unmatched junction bases: 17. Germline CDR1 reads SQVTM; CDR2 reads ANQGSEA. The CDR3 sequence is 17 residues long. In DNA form, the CDR3 reads TGCAGCGTCCCTCTCGGTAGGGGACAGGGTGGCGCCGGGGAGCTGTTTTTT. This codes for CSVPLGRGQGGAGELFF.

The chain is built from TRBV5-1 and TRBJ2-5; D is perhaps TRBD1 (6 bases). Germline lookup yields CDR1 SGHRS and CDR2 YFSETQ. CDR3 length: 13 residues. The V end was cut by 4 bases, the J end by 5 bases, with 12 bases between. CDR3 sequence (DNA): TGCGCCAGCAGCGGCAGGGGCCCGGAGACCCAGTACTTC. It yields the protein CASSGRGPETQYF.

The sample holds one count of this clone. This chain links TRBV5-5 with TRBJ2-1; D is unresolved. Trimming took off 6 bases at V and 0 bases at J, with 13 bases between the two ends. CDR3 length equals 15 residues. CDR1 is SGHKS, CDR2 YYEKEE, per germline (reference sequence). DNA of the CDR3: TGTGCCAGCACCGAAGCACCGAGCTCCTACAATGAGCAGTTCTTC. Translation: CASTEAPSSYNEQFF.

The gene calls are TRBV28 and TRBJ1-1; tentatively, D is TRBD1 (6 bases). With 6 bases removed from V and 4 bases from J, the gap between germline ends came to 12 bases. This CDR3 region has 13 residues. From germline, CDR1 is MDHEN and CDR2 SYDVKM. The CDR3: CASREQGGTEAFF. In DNA form, the CDR3 reads TGTGCCAGCAGGGAACAGGGTGGCACTGAAGCTTTCTTT.

As for this clone: At one end the junction does not follow the germline gene, possibly because of a read error. The CDR3 DNA sequence: TGTGCTAGCAGCCAAGGGGCGCGGGAGGGCCGACACGGTGAGCAGTTCTTC. Encoded protein: CASSQGAREGRHGEQFF. V is TRBV7-7 and J is TRBJ2-1; 9 bases match TRBD2. Germline V gene sequence: CDR1 SSHAT, CDR2 FNYEAQ (reference sequence). The CDR3 covers 17 residues.